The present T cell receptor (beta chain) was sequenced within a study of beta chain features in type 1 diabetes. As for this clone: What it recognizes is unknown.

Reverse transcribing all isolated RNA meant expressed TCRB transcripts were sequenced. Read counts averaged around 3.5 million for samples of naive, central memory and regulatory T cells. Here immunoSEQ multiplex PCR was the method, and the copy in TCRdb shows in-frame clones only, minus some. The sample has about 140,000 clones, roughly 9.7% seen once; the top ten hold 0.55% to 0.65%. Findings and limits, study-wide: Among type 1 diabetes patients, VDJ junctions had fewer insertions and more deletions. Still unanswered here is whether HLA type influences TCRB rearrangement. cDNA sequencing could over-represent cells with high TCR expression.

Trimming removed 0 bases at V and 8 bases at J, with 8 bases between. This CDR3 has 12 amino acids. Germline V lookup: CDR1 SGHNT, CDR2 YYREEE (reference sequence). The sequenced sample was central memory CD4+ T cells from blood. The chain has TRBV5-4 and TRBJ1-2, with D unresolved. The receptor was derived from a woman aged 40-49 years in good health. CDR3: CASSLDGSGYTF. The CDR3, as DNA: TGTGCCAGCAGCTTGGACGGGAGCGGCTACACCTTC.